The TCR beta chain described here comes from a study of CD8+ T cells in alopecia areata. Notes on the study in general: Mice gave a clearer picture of TCR sharing than patients did, possibly for HLA-related reasons. In blood and scalp, many expanded lesional clones persisted during tofacitinib. In lesional scalp, particularly from alopecia totalis/universalis, clonality was higher than in normal scalp.

Treatment here: oral pan-JAK inhibitor, 5-10 mg twice daily. Notes on this clone: Its specificity is unknown.

Deletions cut 1 base from V and 5 bases from J, with 9 bases between. CDR1 is SGHRS, CDR2 YFSETQ, per germline. This CDR3 is built from 13 residues. It was cDNA, reverse transcribed from extracted RNA, that served as the sequencing template. Here immunoSEQ multiplex PCR was the method, and the copy in TCRdb shows in-frame clones only, minus some. The data contain over 200,000 clones, 55% to 70% of them singletons. The sequencing used CD4+ T cells sorted from blood, collected at week 4, from a patient treated with tofacitinib. The origin of this receptor is a human donor with alopecia areata. The chain carries TRBV5-1 and TRBJ1-1; the D is unclear. Here the CDR3 DNA reads TGCGCCAGCAGCTTGACAGACAAGACTGAAGCTTTCTTT. This codes for CASSLTDKTEAFF. The full variable domain, in which reference TRBV5-1 and TRBJ1-1 provide the parts outside the CDR3, is KAGVTQTPRYLIKTRGQQVTLSCSPISGHRSVSWYQQTPGQGLQFLFEYFSETQRNKGNFPGRFSGRQFSNSRSEMNVSTLELGDSALYLCASSLTDKTEAFFGQGTRLTVV.